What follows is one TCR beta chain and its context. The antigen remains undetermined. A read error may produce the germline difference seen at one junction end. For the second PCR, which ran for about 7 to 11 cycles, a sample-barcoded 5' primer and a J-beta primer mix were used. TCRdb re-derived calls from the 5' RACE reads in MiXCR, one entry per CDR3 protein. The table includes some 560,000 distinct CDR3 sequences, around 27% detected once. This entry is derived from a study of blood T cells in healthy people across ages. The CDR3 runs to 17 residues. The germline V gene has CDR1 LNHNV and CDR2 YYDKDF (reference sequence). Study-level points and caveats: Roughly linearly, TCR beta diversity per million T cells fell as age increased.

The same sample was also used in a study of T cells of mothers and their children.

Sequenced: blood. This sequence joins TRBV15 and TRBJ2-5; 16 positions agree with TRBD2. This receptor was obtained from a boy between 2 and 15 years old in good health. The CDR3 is CATSRDPPGTSGRALFF. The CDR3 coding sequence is TGTGCCACCAGCAGAGATCCACCAGGGACTAGCGGGAGGGCCCTGTTCTTC.